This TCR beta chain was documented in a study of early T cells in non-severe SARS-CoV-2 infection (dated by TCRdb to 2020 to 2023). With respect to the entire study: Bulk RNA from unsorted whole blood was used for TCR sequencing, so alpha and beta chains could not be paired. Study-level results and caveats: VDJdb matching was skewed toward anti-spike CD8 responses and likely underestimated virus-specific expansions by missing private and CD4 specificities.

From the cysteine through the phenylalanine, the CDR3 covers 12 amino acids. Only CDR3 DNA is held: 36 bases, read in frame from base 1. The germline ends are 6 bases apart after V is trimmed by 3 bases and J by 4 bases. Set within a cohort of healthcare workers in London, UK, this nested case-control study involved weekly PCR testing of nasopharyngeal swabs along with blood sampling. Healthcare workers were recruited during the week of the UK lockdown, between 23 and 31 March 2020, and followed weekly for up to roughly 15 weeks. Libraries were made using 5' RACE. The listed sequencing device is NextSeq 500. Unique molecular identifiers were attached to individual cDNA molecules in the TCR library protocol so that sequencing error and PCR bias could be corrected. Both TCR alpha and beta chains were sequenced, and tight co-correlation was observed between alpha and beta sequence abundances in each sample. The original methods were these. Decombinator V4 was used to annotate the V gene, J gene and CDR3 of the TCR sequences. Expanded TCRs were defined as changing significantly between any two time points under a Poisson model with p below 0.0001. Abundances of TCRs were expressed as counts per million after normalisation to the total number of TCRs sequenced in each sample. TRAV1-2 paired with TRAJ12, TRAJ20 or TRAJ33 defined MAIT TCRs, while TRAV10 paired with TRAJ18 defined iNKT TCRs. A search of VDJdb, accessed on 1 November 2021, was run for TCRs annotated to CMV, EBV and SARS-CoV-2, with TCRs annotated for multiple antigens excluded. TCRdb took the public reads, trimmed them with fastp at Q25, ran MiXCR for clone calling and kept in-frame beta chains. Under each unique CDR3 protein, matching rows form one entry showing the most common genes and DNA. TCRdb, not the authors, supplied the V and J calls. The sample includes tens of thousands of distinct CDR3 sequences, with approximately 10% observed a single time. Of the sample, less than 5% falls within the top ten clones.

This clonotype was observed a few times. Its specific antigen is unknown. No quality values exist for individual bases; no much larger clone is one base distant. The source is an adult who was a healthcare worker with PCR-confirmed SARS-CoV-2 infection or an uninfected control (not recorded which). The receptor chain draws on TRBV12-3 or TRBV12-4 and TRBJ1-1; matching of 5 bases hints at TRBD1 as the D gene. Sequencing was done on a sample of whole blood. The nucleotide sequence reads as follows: TGTGCCAGCAGTTTCCAGGGCACTGAAGCTTTCTTT. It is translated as CASSFQGTEAFF.